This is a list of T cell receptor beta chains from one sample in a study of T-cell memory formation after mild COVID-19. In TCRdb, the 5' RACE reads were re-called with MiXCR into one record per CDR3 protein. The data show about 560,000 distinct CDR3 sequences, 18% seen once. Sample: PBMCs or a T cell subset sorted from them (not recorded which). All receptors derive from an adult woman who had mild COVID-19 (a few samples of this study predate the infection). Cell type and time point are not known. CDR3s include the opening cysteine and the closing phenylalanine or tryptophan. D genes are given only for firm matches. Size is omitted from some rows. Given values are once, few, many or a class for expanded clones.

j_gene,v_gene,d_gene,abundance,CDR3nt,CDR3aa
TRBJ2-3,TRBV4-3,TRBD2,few,TGCGCCAGCAGCCAAGGGGGAGCGGGAGTTGCGGGGCAGTATTTT,CASSQGGAGVAGQYF
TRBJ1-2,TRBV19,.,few,TGTGCCACTTCACCAGGGGAATATGGCTACACCTTC,CATSPGEYGYTF
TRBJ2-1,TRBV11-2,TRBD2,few,TGTGCCAGCAGCTTAGATCCTTCGGCGGGGGGGCGCAATGAGCAGTTCTTC,CASSLDPSAGGRNEQFF
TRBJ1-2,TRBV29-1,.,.,TGCAGCGGCCGGGGCCTAAATGGCTACACCTTC,CSGRGLNGYTF
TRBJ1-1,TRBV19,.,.,TGTGCCAGTAGTAACCGACAGGATCAGAACACTGAAGCTTTCTTT,CASSNRQDQNTEAFF
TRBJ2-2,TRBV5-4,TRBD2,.,TGTGCCAGCAGCCAGGGACTAGCGGGAGTTGGGGAGCTGTTTTTT,CASSQGLAGVGELFF
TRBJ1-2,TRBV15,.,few,TGTGCCACCAGCACAGGCTATGGCTACACCTTC,CATSTGYGYTF
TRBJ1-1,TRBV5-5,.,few,TGTGCCAGCACCCCCTCTGGGACGGGGAACACTGAAGCTTTCTTT,CASTPSGTGNTEAFF
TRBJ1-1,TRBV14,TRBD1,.,TGTGCCAGCAGCCTTAGTGGGACAGGGGTACGTTTGAACACTGAAGCTTTCTTT,CASSLSGTGVRLNTEAFF
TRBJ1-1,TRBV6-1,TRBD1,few,TGTGCCAGCAGTGAATCGGCGGGACAGGGGGCTGTGAACACTGAAGCTTTCTTT,CASSESAGQGAVNTEAFF
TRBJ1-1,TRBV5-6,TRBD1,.,TGTGCCAGCAGGGGACAGGGGGCGGACACTGAAGCTTTCTTT,CASRGQGADTEAFF
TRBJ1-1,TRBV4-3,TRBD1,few,TGCGCCAGCAGGCAGATGACAGGGGTGAACACTGAAGCTTTCTTT,CASRQMTGVNTEAFF
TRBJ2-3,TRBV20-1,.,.,TGCAGTGCTAGTGGCTTTGGCGGGACTAGCACAGATACGCAGTATTTT,CSASGFGGTSTDTQYF
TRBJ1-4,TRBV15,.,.,TGTGCCACCAGCAGAGATGACCCCACGAGGGAACTGTTTTTT,CATSRDDPTRELFF
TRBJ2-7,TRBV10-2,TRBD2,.,TGCGCCAGCAGTGCGGGACTAGCGGGGGCCCAAAGCTCCTACGAGCAGTACTTC,CASSAGLAGAQSSYEQYF
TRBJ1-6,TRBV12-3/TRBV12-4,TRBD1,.,TGTGCCAGCAGTTTTAGGGACAGGCCTGTGACACCCCTCCACTTT,CASSFRDRPVTPLHF
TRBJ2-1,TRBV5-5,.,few,TGTGCCAGCAGCTTGGGACAGGACCTCTCCTACAATGAGCAGTTCTTC,CASSLGQDLSYNEQFF
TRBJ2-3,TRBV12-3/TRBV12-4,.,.,TGTGCCACCGGAAGCAGCGGCGGGGTGATGGCAGATACGCAGTATTTT,CATGSSGGVMADTQYF
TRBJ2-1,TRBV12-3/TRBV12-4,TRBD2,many,TGTGCCAGCAGTTTGAATAGCGGGGGATACAATGAGCAGTTCTTC,CASSLNSGGYNEQFF
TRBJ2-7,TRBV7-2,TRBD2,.,TGTGCCAGCAGCTTAACCTCTAGCGGCTACGAGCAGTACTTC,CASSLTSSGYEQYF
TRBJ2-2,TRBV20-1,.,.,TGCAGTGTAGCGTCGAACACCGGGGAGCTGTTTTTT,CSVASNTGELFF
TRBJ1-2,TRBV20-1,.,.,TGCAGTGCTAGAGATTTTATGGACGCCGGAGGCTATGGCTACACCTTC,CSARDFMDAGGYGYTF
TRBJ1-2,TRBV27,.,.,TGTGCCAGCAGTTTAGGGGGGGCTACGGGCTACACCTTC,CASSLGGATGYTF
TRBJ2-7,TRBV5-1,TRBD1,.,TGCGCCAGCAGTACGGACAGGGACGGGACCTACGAGCAGTACTTC,CASSTDRDGTYEQYF
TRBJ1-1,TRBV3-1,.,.,TGTGCCAGCAGCCCCCTACAGTTGAGTAACACTGAAGCTTTCTTT,CASSPLQLSNTEAFF
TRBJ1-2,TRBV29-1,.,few,TGCAGCGTTGTCGGGGCTCGGGGATCTGGCTACACCTTC,CSVVGARGSGYTF
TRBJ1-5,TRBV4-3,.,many,TGCGCCAGCAGCCAAGATCTCAGGGGAGGCAATCAGCCCCAGCATTTT,CASSQDLRGGNQPQHF
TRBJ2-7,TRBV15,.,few,TGTGCCACCAGCAAGCGTAATTTGCCAAACGAGCAGTACTTC,CATSKRNLPNEQYF
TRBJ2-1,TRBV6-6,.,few,TGTGCCAGCAGTTACTCGAAGGTTAGTGAGCAGTTCTTC,CASSYSKVSEQFF
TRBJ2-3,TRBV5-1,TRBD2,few,TGCGCCAGCTCTGAGGGGTTAGCGGGATCGGATACGCAGTATTTT,CASSEGLAGSDTQYF
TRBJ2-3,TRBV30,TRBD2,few,TGTGCCACCTCACAGCGGGAGCGGGATACGCAGTATTTT,CATSQRERDTQYF
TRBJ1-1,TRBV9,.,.,TGTGCCAGCAGCCCCACAGGGAGGATTGACACTGAAGCTTTCTTT,CASSPTGRIDTEAFF
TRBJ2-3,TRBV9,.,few,TGTGCCAGCAGCGTAGGGACTACCCCGGGGGATACGCAGTATTTT,CASSVGTTPGDTQYF
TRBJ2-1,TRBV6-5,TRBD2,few,TGTGCCAGCAGGCCAAATAGCGGGGGGGCTGTCAATGAGCAGTTCTTC,CASRPNSGGAVNEQFF
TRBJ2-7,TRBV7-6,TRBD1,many,TGTGCCAGCAGCTGGGACAGGAACTACGAGCAGTACTTC,CASSWDRNYEQYF
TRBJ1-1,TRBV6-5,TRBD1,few,TGTGCCAGCAGTTACCAGGGGGCAGGGAGAAGGACTGAAGCTTTCTTT,CASSYQGAGRRTEAFF
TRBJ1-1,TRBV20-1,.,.,TGCAGTGCTAGAGGACGGCCCACTGAAGCTTTCTTT,CSARGRPTEAFF
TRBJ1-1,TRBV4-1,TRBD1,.,TGCGCCAGCAGCGAAAGGACAGGGATTAAGGGCACTGAAGCTTTCTTT,CASSERTGIKGTEAFF
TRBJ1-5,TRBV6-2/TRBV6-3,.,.,TGTGCCAGCACCTGGGCCCTCCAGCCCCAGCATTTT,CASTWALQPQHF
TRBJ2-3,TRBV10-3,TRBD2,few,TGTGCCATCAGTGAGATGCGGCTAGCGGGAGGGCCGGAAGATACGCAGTATTTT,CAISEMRLAGGPEDTQYF
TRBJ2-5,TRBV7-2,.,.,TGTGCCAGCAGCTTAGCGCTGAGCCCCAGAGAGACCCAGTACTTC,CASSLALSPRETQYF
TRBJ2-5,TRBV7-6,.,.,TGTGCCAGCAGCCCTCGGACCGAGACCCAGTACTTC,CASSPRTETQYF